This T cell receptor (beta chain) originates from a study of cytomegalovirus exposure and HLA in healthy donors (TCRdb year 2017). General notes on the study: According to a later analysis, one platform produced both the 110 or so validation repertoires and the 620 or so repertoires of the first cohort. The study aimed to test whether cataloging public T cell receptors could reveal signatures of past pathogen exposure. Besides the first cohort of about 730 subjects, a separate validation cohort made up of 120 different subjects was used. The study combined high-throughput TCR immunosequencing, statistical association of individual TCRs with disease status, and machine learning to predict cytomegalovirus infection status.

General findings and caveats noted by the study authors: The authors suggested that the approach could potentially be extended to other disease states and immunological phenotypes. In the study, about 150 TCR beta chains were listed as associated with cytomegalovirus. In vitro tests confirmed that three of the cytomegalovirus-associated TCR beta chains recognize cytomegalovirus antigens. A later analysis lacked HLA typing for the validation cohort, so it scored co-occurrence in that cohort across all 120 or so repertoires. In both the original and validation cohorts, the classifier was reported to diagnose cytomegalovirus status with high specificity and sensitivity. While some public TCRs were present in many individuals, most TCR sequences turned up only very rarely across donors. Subsequent analysis determined that TCRs grouped into clusters in the first cohort also showed a tendency toward co-occurrence across the approximately 110 validation repertoires, and approximately 93% of cluster scores exceeded 0.

The library was produced with the immunoSEQ multiplex PCR assay. As for the authors' bioinformatics: A statistical classification framework was built to diagnose cytomegalovirus status from the catalog of TCR beta chain sequences. As stored in TCRdb, this immuneACCESS dataset retains in-frame rearrangements with V and J assigned. A fraction of the clones does not appear; measured against another copy, unresolved V genes explain less than half of the discrepancy, and the remainder lacks a known reason. Clone size and the V and J calls come from that table; the DNA yielded D and trimming. The sample table contains tens of thousands of clones; only one count was recorded for roughly 90% of them. Less than 5% of the sample is in the top ten clones. The donors were included in the validation cohort of 120 subjects, a group kept apart from the 666-subject first cohort. Comments on this clone: Its target antigen remains unknown. Nothing much larger sits one base from this clone, and base qualities are not available.

CDR1 and CDR2 were assigned from the germline V gene as LGHNA and YSLEER. Including the terminal cysteine and phenylalanine, the CDR3 comprises 15 residues. Left in the record is the CDR3 DNA by itself, 45 bases read in frame from the first base. V loses 0 bases, J loses 5 bases, and the germline ends lie 13 bases apart. This clonotype was obtained from a woman aged 18-35 years in good health and CMV-seropositive. In this chain, TRBV4-3 is recombined with TRBJ1-1; perhaps TRBD1 is the D gene, with 5 bases matching. The sample was PBMCs. CDR3 sequence: CASSQDRDFRTEAFF. The sequenced DNA: TGCGCCAGCAGCCAAGACAGGGATTTTAGGACTGAAGCTTTCTTT.